The next 32 T cell receptor beta chains were all read from a single sample in a study of graft-versus-host responses after intestinal transplantation. TCRdb's copy holds only in-frame clones and misses some; the assay was immunoSEQ multiplex PCR. The sample includes around 54,000 clones, around 90% of them seen just once. Sample: PBMCs, taken 650 to 690 days after intestinal transplant. The receptors were gathered from a human patient who received an intestinal transplant, so some T cells may come from the graft donor.

The chain joins TRBV30 to TRBJ2-1, with D unclear. In germline, CDR1 is GTSNPN, CDR2 SVGIG (reference sequence). V was trimmed by 3 bases and J by 0 bases, leaving 6 bases between them. The CDR3 sequence is 13 residues long. CDR3: CAWSPDSYNEQFF. The CDR3 nucleotides are TGTGCCTGGAGCCCGGACTCCTACAATGAGCAGTTCTTC.

The chain employs TRBV5-4 and TRBJ1-2; 7 positions match TRBD1. CDR1 and CDR2 (germline): SGHNT, YYREEE (reference sequence). The CDR3 runs to 16 residues. The V segment lost 4 bases and the J segment 4 bases; nucleotides outside the gene matches: 13. CDR3 in DNA: TGTGCCAGCAGCCCCAACCGACAGGGTAAGGGCTATGGCTACACCTTC. This translates into CASSPNRQGKGYGYTF. The full variable domain, completed using reference TRBV5-4 and TRBJ1-2, is ETGVTQSPTHLIKTRGQQVTLRCSSQSGHNTVSWYQQALGQGPQFIFQYYREEENGRGNFPPRFSGLQFPNYSSELNVNALELDDSALYLCASSPNRQGKGYGYTFGSGTRLTVV.

The rearrangement joins TRBV25-1 to TRBJ1-4; no firm D call. CDR3 length: 13 residues. Germline-derived CDR1 and CDR2 are MGHDK and SYGVNS. V lost 2 bases and J lost 8, with 9 bases in between. The CDR3, as DNA: TGTGCCAGCAGTGAAATGGCAGGAGAAAAACTGTTTTTT. Translated: CASSEMAGEKLFF.

The J gene is TRBJ1-2, the V gene TRBV18; 8 positions agree with TRBD1. V was pared by 1 base and J by 8 bases, with 6 bases of the junction left unmatched. The CDR3 extends over 14 amino acids. The germline gives CDR1 KGHSH, CDR2 LQKENI. CDR3: CASSPLDRGQGYTF. DNA of the CDR3: TGTGCCAGCTCACCACTCGACAGGGGACAGGGCTACACCTTC.

The V and J genes are TRBV6-4 and TRBJ1-5; D perhaps matches TRBD1 (5 bases). CDR3 length: 18 residues. V shed 9 bases and J shed 0 bases, with 24 bases lying between them. CDR1 and CDR2 (germline): MRHNA, SNTAGT. The CDR3 spells CARVLQGRDNYSNQPQHF. CDR3 coding DNA: TGTGCCAGGGTGCTTCAGGGCCGAGACAATTATAGCAATCAGCCCCAGCATTTT.

V is TRBV5-4 and J is TRBJ2-1, with D unresolved. Trimming pared 0 bases from V and 8 bases from J, leaving 3 bases between. Germline values: CDR1 SGHNT, CDR2 YYREEE (reference sequence). The CDR3 sequence is 11 residues long. The CDR3 nucleotides are TGTGCCAGCAGCTTGGACTATGAGCAGTTCTTC. This codes for CASSLDYEQFF. The full variable domain, in which reference TRBV5-4 and TRBJ2-1 provide the parts outside the CDR3, is ETGVTQSPTHLIKTRGQQVTLRCSSQSGHNTVSWYQQALGQGPQFIFQYYREEENGRGNFPPRFSGLQFPNYSSELNVNALELDDSALYLCASSLDYEQFFGPGTRLTVL.

The CDR3 loop is CAWQVRGGKGNEQFF. The CDR3 DNA sequence: TGTGCCTGGCAGGTTCGGGGGGGTAAGGGCAATGAGCAGTTCTTC. This chain links TRBV30 with TRBJ2-1; 8 bases are a match to TRBD2. The CDR3 length is 15 residues. Germline V lookup: CDR1 GTSNPN, CDR2 SVGIG (reference sequence). J lost 6 bases, V lost 5 bases, and 12 bases had no gene match.

The chain couples TRBV19 to TRBJ2-7; D uncertain. In germline, CDR1 is LNHDA, CDR2 SQIVND (reference sequence). The CDR3 has 14 residues. V was trimmed by 3 bases and J by 0 bases, leaving 9 bases between them. CDR3 residues: CASSIFKDSYEQYF. In DNA, the CDR3 is TGTGCCAGTAGTATTTTCAAGGACTCCTACGAGCAGTACTTC.

The V and J genes are TRBV11-2 and TRBJ1-3, with 7 positions matching TRBD1. CDR3 size: 16 residues. Germline V gene lookup returns CDR1 SGHAT and CDR2 FQNNGV. Germline trimming cut 3 bases from V and 0 bases from J; bases unmatched to any gene: 5. CDR3 in amino acids: CASSFRGTNSGNTIYF. The CDR3, as DNA: TGTGCCAGCAGCTTCAGGGGGACCAACTCTGGAAACACCATATATTTT.

The CDR3: CASSVGEGGAYEQYF. Written as DNA, the CDR3 is TGTGCCAGCAGCGTAGGAGAGGGTGGCGCCTACGAGCAGTACTTC. This chain uses TRBV9 with TRBJ2-7; perhaps TRBD2 as D (5 bases). Per the germline V gene, CDR1 is SGDLS and CDR2 is YYNGEE. This CDR3 region has 15 residues. V dropped 0 bases and J dropped 2 bases, with 12 bases sitting between them.

V usage is TRBV10-1 and J usage is TRBJ2-5; 7 bases line up with TRBD1. Germline V gene lookup returns CDR1 WNHNN and CDR2 SYGVQD (reference sequence). The CDR3 consists of 13 residues. The trim removed 6 bases at V and 4 bases at J, leaving 5 bases unmatched. CDR3 protein: CASSRQGRETQYF. CDR3 coding DNA: TGCGCCAGCAGCCGACAGGGTAGAGAGACCCAGTACTTC.

This clone is termed medium-sized. The gene calls are TRBV6-4 and TRBJ2-6; 10 nucleotides line up with TRBD2. Germline V gives CDR1 MRHNA, CDR2 SNTAGT. The CDR3 has 16 residues. Losses at the gene ends were 3 bases for V and 1 base for J; bases not matched to a gene: 0. CDR3 amino acids: CASSDSGGSGANVLTF. The CDR3, as DNA: TGTGCCAGCAGTGATAGCGGGGGGTCTGGGGCCAACGTCCTGACTTTC.

The chain joins TRBV6-1 to TRBJ1-2; tentative D call: TRBD1 (5 bases). Trimming removed 6 bases at V and 0 bases at J, with 8 bases between. The CDR3 spans 13 residues. CDR1 is MNHNS and CDR2 is SASEGT in the germline V gene. The CDR3 protein is CASRTVPNYGYTF. The CDR3 nucleotides read TGTGCCAGCAGGACAGTGCCTAACTATGGCTACACCTTC.

The chain carries TRBV7-9 and TRBJ2-4, with D tentatively TRBD2 (6 bases). Germline values: CDR1 SEHNR, CDR2 FQNEAQ (reference sequence). Trimming left V 5 bases short and J 1 base short, with 12 bases between. This CDR3 is built from 15 residues. In DNA, the CDR3 is TGTGCCAGCAGCAGCGAGGAGGGTGCCAAAAACATTCAGTACTTC. This gives the protein CASSSEEGAKNIQYF. Based on the CDR3 plus reference TRBV7-9 and TRBJ2-4, the full variable domain is DTGVSQNPRHKITKRGQNVTFRCDPISEHNRLYWYRQTLGQGPEFLTYFQNEAQLEKSRLLSDRFSAERPKGSFSTLEIQRTEQGDSAMYLCASSSEEGAKNIQYFGAGTRLSVL.

This chain joins TRBV30 and TRBJ2-1, with D uncertain. The V end was cut by 5 bases, the J end by 10 bases, with 18 bases between. Germline V gene data show CDR1 as GTSNPN and CDR2 as SVGIG (reference sequence). CDR3 length: 13 residues. Written as DNA, the CDR3 is TGTGCCTGGGATCGGGTGGTCCTTGGGGAGCAGTTCTTC. It encodes CAWDRVVLGEQFF. Full variable domain (outside the CDR3, taken from reference TRBV30 and TRBJ2-1): SQTIHQWPATLVQPVGSPLSLECTVEGTSNPNLYWYRQAAGRGLQLLFYSVGIGQISSEVPQNLSASRPQDRQFILSSKKLLLSDSGFYLCAWDRVVLGEQFFGPGTRLTVL.

J is TRBJ2-7 and V is TRBV25-1; a weak D match, TRBD1 (6 bases). The CDR3 length is 14 residues. Trimming pared 0 bases from V and 3 bases from J, leaving 9 bases between. The germline V gene encodes CDR1 MGHDK and CDR2 SYGVNS. The CDR3 nucleotides are TGTGCCAGCAGTGAATATAGGGACATCTACGAGCAGTACTTC. Translating it yields CASSEYRDIYEQYF.

The V and J genes are TRBV15 and TRBJ1-5; no clear D. With 0 bases removed from V and 0 bases from J, the gap between germline ends came to 6 bases. Germline V CDR1 and CDR2: LNHNV, YYDKDF (reference sequence). The CDR3 has 15 amino acids. Written as DNA, the CDR3 is TGTGCCACCAGCAGAGAAGGGTATAGCAATCAGCCCCAGCATTTT. It is translated as CATSREGYSNQPQHF.

V is TRBV18 and J is TRBJ1-1, with 8 bases that match TRBD1. Trimming at V came to 2 bases and at J to 3 bases, leaving 8 bases not matched to a gene. CDR3 length: 16 residues. Germline CDR1 KGHSH, CDR2 LQKENI. The CDR3 spells CASSPRTGLWDTEAFF. The CDR3 DNA reads as TGTGCCAGCTCACCAAGGACAGGGCTTTGGGACACTGAAGCTTTCTTT. Full variable domain (missing parts from reference TRBV18 and TRBJ1-1): NAGVMQNPRHLVRRRGQEARLRCSPMKGHSHVYWYRQLPEEGLKFMVYLQKENIIDESGMPKERFSAEFPKEGPSILRIQQVVRGDSAAYFCASSPRTGLWDTEAFFGQGTRLTVV.

V and J are TRBV7-8 and TRBJ1-4; TRBD1 might be the D (6 bases). Germline loops: CDR1 SGHVS, CDR2 FQNEAQ. The V end lost 5 bases, the J end lost 0 bases, and 10 bases lay between the germline ends. This CDR3 is built from 15 residues. This CDR3 is CASSTGITTNEKLFF. DNA for the CDR3: TGTGCCAGCAGCACAGGGATCACAACTAATGAAAAACTGTTTTTT. Using reference TRBV7-8 and TRBJ1-4 for the parts outside the CDR3, the full variable domain is GAGVSQSPRYKVAKRGQDVALRCDPISGHVSLFWYQQALGQGPEFLTYFQNEAQLDKSGLPSDRFFAERPEGSVSTLKIQRTQQEDSAVYLCASSTGITTNEKLFFGSGTQLSVL.

V and J are TRBV2 and TRBJ1-5, with no clear D. The ends were cut back, 3 bases at V and 6 bases at J, with 12 bases in the middle. CDR3 size: 14 residues. Per germline, CDR1 SNHLY and CDR2 FYNNEI. The CDR3 DNA sequence: TGTGCCAGCAGTGAGACATTGGTGGGTCAGCCCCAGCATTTT. It is translated as CASSETLVGQPQHF. Combining the CDR3 with reference TRBV2 and TRBJ1-5 gives the whole variable domain EPEVTQTPSHQVTQMGQEVILRCVPISNHLYFYWYRQILGQKVEFLVSFYNNEISEKSEIFDDQFSVERPDGSNFTLKIRSTKLEDSAMYFCASSETLVGQPQHFGDGTRLSIL.

This clone turned up a few times. The chain carries TRBV6-4 and TRBJ2-1, with D possibly being TRBD2 (5 bases). The V end was cut by 3 bases, the J end by 0 bases, with 9 bases between. This CDR3 has 15 amino acids. Per germline, CDR1 MRHNA and CDR2 SNTAGT. The CDR3 sequence: CASSDKEGSYNEQFF. The CDR3 bases are TGTGCCAGCAGTGATAAAGAGGGCTCCTACAATGAGCAGTTCTTC.

The chain couples TRBV5-4 to TRBJ2-7; D possibly corresponds to TRBD1 (7 bases). The CDR3 spans 15 residues. CDR1 SGHNT and CDR2 YYREEE come from the germline V gene (reference sequence). The V gene lost 1 base and the J gene lost 3 bases, with 14 bases spanning the gap. The CDR3 region is CASSLQGGSFYEQYF. CDR3 sequence (DNA): TGTGCCAGCAGCTTGCAGGGGGGCAGTTTCTACGAGCAGTACTTC.

The chain carries TRBV6-5 and TRBJ1-1; D gene uncertain. Germline values: CDR1 MNHEY, CDR2 SVGAGI. This CDR3 is built from 12 residues. Trimming removed 5 bases from V and 0 bases from J, with 4 bases in between. The CDR3 reads CASSRLNTEAFF. In nucleotides, the CDR3 is TGTGCCAGCAGTCGGCTGAACACTGAAGCTTTCTTT.

The chain joins TRBV18 to TRBJ2-3, with a tentative D call TRBD1 (5 bases). The V gene's germline CDR1 is KGHSH and CDR2 LQKENI. V was trimmed by 1 base and J by 5 bases, leaving 7 bases between them. The CDR3 is 13 residues long. Written as DNA, the CDR3 is TGTGCCAGCTCACCACAGGGGAAAGATACGCAGTATTTT. Encoded protein: CASSPQGKDTQYF.

The genes are TRBV6-5 and TRBJ1-2; 11 nucleotides match TRBD1. V was pared by 6 bases and J by 8 bases, with 5 bases of the junction left unmatched. The V gene's germline CDR1 is MNHEY and CDR2 SVGAGI. This CDR3 is built from 13 residues. The CDR3 spells CASRGQGDRGYTF. In nucleotides, the CDR3 is TGTGCCAGCAGGGGACAGGGGGACCGGGGCTACACCTTC.

This chain links TRBV21-1 with TRBJ1-2; the table's D call, TRBD1, has no DNA check behind it. TRBV21-1 counts as a pseudogene. The length of the CDR3 is 12 residues. CDR3 DNA: TGTGCCAGCAGCAAAGAGACAGGGCGCTACACCTTC. Translating gives CASSKETGRYTF.

The V gene is TRBV5-4, the J gene TRBJ2-7; 8 bases agree with TRBD2. The CDR3 consists of 17 residues. Germline V gene sequence: CDR1 SGHNT, CDR2 YYREEE (reference sequence). The ends lost 2 bases at V and 1 base at J; junction bases unmatched: 11. This chain's CDR3 is CASSLRPLAGQSYEQYF. The CDR3 DNA reads TGTGCCAGCAGCTTACGCCCCTTAGCGGGGCAATCCTACGAGCAGTACTTC. Full variable domain (rest looked up from reference TRBV5-4 and TRBJ2-7): ETGVTQSPTHLIKTRGQQVTLRCSSQSGHNTVSWYQQALGQGPQFIFQYYREEENGRGNFPPRFSGLQFPNYSSELNVNALELDDSALYLCASSLRPLAGQSYEQYFGPGTRLTVT.

CDR3 sequence: CSAGQGGELFF. The CDR3 DNA sequence: TGCAGCGCCGGCCAAGGCGGGGAGCTGTTTTTT. The genes are TRBV29-1 and TRBJ2-2; D uncertain. V lost 7 bases to trimming and J lost 7 bases, with 10 bases between them. Per the germline V gene, CDR1 is SQVTM and CDR2 is ANQGSEA. CDR3 length: 11 residues.

The V and J genes are TRBV20-1 and TRBJ1-2; D unresolved. CDR3 size: 10 residues. Deletions cut 1 base from V and 4 bases from J, with 1 base between. Germline CDR1 DFQATT, CDR2 SNEGSKA (reference sequence). The CDR3 loop reads CSARGYGYTF. DNA for the CDR3: TGCAGTGCTAGAGGCTATGGCTACACCTTC.

The J gene is TRBJ1-1, the V gene TRBV19, with unresolved D. Germline V gives CDR1 LNHDA, CDR2 SQIVND (reference sequence). The CDR3 runs to 16 residues. The V end lost 3 bases, the J end lost 0 bases, and 14 bases lay between the germline ends. The CDR3 spells CASSIPGGVLNTEAFF. The CDR3 nucleotides read TGTGCCAGTAGTATCCCAGGTGGGGTCTTGAACACTGAAGCTTTCTTT.

The genes are TRBV9 and TRBJ2-3; 8 bases line up with TRBD2. The CDR3 length is 15 residues. CDR1 is SGDLS and CDR2 is YYNGEE in the germline V gene. The V segment lost 2 bases and the J segment 6 bases; nucleotides outside the gene matches: 8. Here the CDR3 DNA reads TGTGCCAGCAGCGTTCAGACCGCGGGGGGTGATACGCAGTATTTT. Translating gives CASSVQTAGGDTQYF.

This chain uses TRBV6-5 with TRBJ1-2; a possible D gene is TRBD1 (6 bases). Germline assignment: CDR1 MNHEY and CDR2 SVGAGI. The CDR3 has 14 residues. The germline V and J ends were trimmed by 6 bases and 2 bases, with 13 bases remaining between them. The DNA of the CDR3 is TGTGCCAGCAGGCTAGACAGGTGGAACTATGGCTACACCTTC. Encoded protein: CASRLDRWNYGYTF.